This TCR beta chain was identified in a study of STAT5B mutations in CD4+ large granular lymphocyte leukemia. CDR1 SGDLS and CDR2 YYNGEE come from the germline V gene. The CDR3 sequence is 14 residues long. J gave up 3 bases and V 0 bases, and 0 bases lay outside the gene matches. Using immunoSEQ multiplex PCR, the repertoire was profiled, and TCRdb retains in-frame clones only, with some absent. The sample has around 30,000 clones; under 80% are singletons. This sequence was found in a human donor in good health. The chain has TRBV9 and TRBJ2-7; 10 bases align to TRBD2. Sequencing was done on a sample of CD4+ T cells from blood buffy coats. This CDR3 reads CASSVGLAGYEQYF. DNA for the CDR3: TGTGCCAGCAGCGTAGGACTAGCGGGCTACGAGCAGTACTTC.